The rows below give T cell receptor beta chains drawn from one sample of a study of cytomegalovirus exposure and HLA in healthy donors. TCRdb's copy holds only in-frame clones and misses some; the assay was immunoSEQ multiplex PCR. The sample includes a few hundred thousand clones, approximately 79% seen only once; the top ten take approximately 0.22%. The sample taken for sequencing was PBMCs. These receptors were taken from a girl aged 2 to 10 in good health and CMV-seronegative. Both conserved end residues are part of each CDR3. Each record gives: J gene, D gene, V gene, clone size, CDR3 DNA, CDR3 protein. D genes are given only for firm matches. The size entry is marked missing in some rows and otherwise reads once, few, many or a size class.

>TRBJ1-1|NA|TRBV2|NA
TGTGCCAGCAGTGAATCGGGGGACACTGAAGCTTTCTTT
CASSESGDTEAFF
>TRBJ1-1|NA|TRBV4-1|few
TGCGCCAGCAGCCAAGAGGGAGGGGCTTTCTTT
CASSQEGGAFF
>TRBJ1-1|TRBD1|TRBV7-9|few
TGTGCCAGCAGCCCGACAGGGGCTCTTGAAGCTTTCTTT
CASSPTGALEAFF
>TRBJ2-1|TRBD2|TRBV19|NA
TGTGCCAGTAGTTCGAGCGGGAGGGCCGGCTACAATGAGCAGTTCTTC
CASSSSGRAGYNEQFF
>TRBJ2-2|NA|TRBV18|NA
TGTGCCAGCTCACCGGTTGTCGGCGGCACCGGGGAGCTGTTTTTT
CASSPVVGGTGELFF
>TRBJ2-2|TRBD2|TRBV9|NA
TGTGCCAGCAGCGTAGTTCAAGCGGGGTATACCGGGGAGCTGTTTTTT
CASSVVQAGYTGELFF
>TRBJ2-7|TRBD2|TRBV2|NA
TGTGCCAGCAGGGTTGGAGCGGGGATCAGTTACGAGCAGTACTTC
CASRVGAGISYEQYF
>TRBJ2-7|NA|TRBV6-5|NA
TGTGCCAGCAGTTACATGGGAGGCTACGAGCAGTACTTC
CASSYMGGYEQYF
>TRBJ2-7|TRBD2|TRBV7-9|once
TGTGCCAGCAGCTCCTGGGGGGGCGGGAGGGCCTTCTACGAGCAGTACTTC
CASSSWGGGRAFYEQYF
>TRBJ1-1|NA|TRBV7-9|NA
TGTGCCAGCAGCTTGTCACAGGGCTACACTGAAGCTTTCTTT
CASSLSQGYTEAFF
>TRBJ1-2|TRBD1|TRBV14|NA
TGTGCCAGCAGCCAAGGACAGGGGGTTCTCAGCTATGGCTACACCTTC
CASSQGQGVLSYGYTF
>TRBJ1-5|NA|TRBV18|NA
TGTGCCAGCTCACGGGGTAAACAGGAAAATCAGCCCCAGCATTTT
CASSRGKQENQPQHF
>TRBJ2-3|TRBD1|TRBV19|NA
TGTGCCACCAAACGACAGGGAACAGATACGCAGTATTTT
CATKRQGTDTQYF
>TRBJ1-6|NA|TRBV13|few
TGTGCCAGCAGCTTAACAGAGTGGTATAATTCACCCCTCCACTTT
CASSLTEWYNSPLHF
>TRBJ1-2|TRBD1|TRBV19|NA
TGTGCCAGTAGTAGGTTGGGACAGGGGGACGGCTACACCTTC
CASSRLGQGDGYTF
>TRBJ2-1|TRBD2|TRBV6-1|NA
TGTGCCAGCAGTGACCTTAGCGGGGTGAATGAGCAGTTCTTC
CASSDLSGVNEQFF
>TRBJ2-7|NA|TRBV27|NA
TGTGCCAGCAGTCCGCGTTTTACCTACGAGCAGTACTTC
CASSPRFTYEQYF
>TRBJ2-5|TRBD2|TRBV6-6|NA
TGTGCCAGCAGCTTTGGGGGGGAAGGAGGAGAGACCCAGTACTTC
CASSFGGEGGETQYF
>TRBJ2-7|NA|TRBV7-9|NA
TGTGCCAGCAGCCTGGAGGCAGATTACGAGCAGTACTTC
CASSLEADYEQYF
>TRBJ2-7|TRBD2|TRBV4-2|once
TGTGCCAGCAGCCAAGTAAGTGGCCGACTAGCGGGCGCCAGCTCCTACGAGCAGTACTTC
CASSQVSGRLAGASSYEQYF
>TRBJ1-2|NA|TRBV19|once
TGTGCCAGCAGGGGAACCGGGGCTCATGGCTACACCTTC
CASRGTGAHGYTF
>TRBJ1-6|TRBD1|TRBV4-2|once
TGTGCCAGCAGCCAAGATGCCCGAGGGACAGAAATCTCACCCCTCCACTTT
CASSQDARGTEISPLHF
>TRBJ2-2|TRBD2|TRBV2|NA
TGTGCCAGCAGTCGGCTAGCGGGGGGCCTAGGGGTCGCCGGGGAGCTGTTTTTT
CASSRLAGGLGVAGELFF
>TRBJ1-5|NA|TRBV6-1|NA
TGTGCCAGCAGCAGGAGGGAACAGCCCCAGCATTTT
CASSRREQPQHF
>TRBJ1-1|NA|TRBV19|few
TGTGCCAGTAGTATAGATCCAGGGAACACTGAAGCTTTCTTT
CASSIDPGNTEAFF
>TRBJ1-4|NA|TRBV30|NA
TGTGCCTGGAGTGAAAGGGGTAGATCTAATGAAAAACTGTTTTTT
CAWSERGRSNEKLFF
>TRBJ2-3|TRBD1|TRBV10-3|NA
TGTGCCATCAGCCTTCGACAGGGGGCAGATACGCAGTATTTT
CAISLRQGADTQYF
>TRBJ2-1|NA|TRBV7-8|NA
TGTGCCAGCAGCTTAGGCGTAAACAATGAGCAGTTCTTC
CASSLGVNNEQFF
>TRBJ1-2|TRBD1|TRBV19|few
TGTGCCAGTAGTACCCCGGACAGGGACCAACTACGCTATGGCTACACCTTC
CASSTPDRDQLRYGYTF
>TRBJ2-1|TRBD2|TRBV6-5|NA
TGTGCCAGCAGTTACGGGATAGCGGGACGGCGGCAGTTCTTC
CASSYGIAGRRQFF
>TRBJ1-1|TRBD1|TRBV6-5|NA
TGTGCCAGCAGTACGACAGGGGGCAAGGCTTTCTTT
CASSTTGGKAFF
>TRBJ1-2|NA|TRBV27|few
TGTGCCAGCAGCGGGAGGGCCGGGTACACCTTC
CASSGRAGYTF
>TRBJ1-1|NA|TRBV19|NA
TGTGCCAGTAGTCGTCTAGTGAACACTGAAGCTTTCTTT
CASSRLVNTEAFF
>TRBJ2-1|NA|TRBV10-2|NA
TGCGCCAGCAGTGAAGGGCGGGGGCCTGGTGAGCAGTTCTTC
CASSEGRGPGEQFF
>TRBJ2-5|NA|TRBV12-5|NA
TGTGCTAGTGGTTTGAGACCTACCGTGGAGAAGACCCAGTACTTC
CASGLRPTVEKTQYF
>TRBJ2-7|NA|TRBV27|once
TGTGCCAGCAGTTTCAGCCAGGGGGGTAACGAGCAGTACTTC
CASSFSQGGNEQYF
>TRBJ1-1|NA|TRBV2|NA
TGTGCCAGCAGTCAACTCCCGACAGGCACTGAAGCTTTCTTT
CASSQLPTGTEAFF
>TRBJ1-2|TRBD1|TRBV4-1|few
TGCGCCAGCAGCCCAGGGACAGTCTATGGCTACACCTTC
CASSPGTVYGYTF
>TRBJ2-6|NA|TRBV6-5|NA
TGTGCCAGCAGTTACCAGGTCTCTGGGGCCAACGTCCTGACTTTC
CASSYQVSGANVLTF
>TRBJ1-3|NA|TRBV19|NA
TGTGCCAGTATTCACTGGACAAGGGGATCTGGAAACACCATATATTTT
CASIHWTRGSGNTIYF
>TRBJ2-7|TRBD2|TRBV7-8|NA
TGTGCCAGCAACATGGGACTAGCGGTAAATTCCTACGAGCAGTACTTC
CASNMGLAVNSYEQYF
>TRBJ1-2|TRBD1|TRBV6-1|NA
TGTGCCAGCAGTGAATCCAGGGGGTTTGGCTACACCTTC
CASSESRGFGYTF
>TRBJ1-2|TRBD1|TRBV5-4|NA
TGTGCCAGCAGCTCCGGAATTACAGGGGACGGTAACTATGGCTACACCTTC
CASSSGITGDGNYGYTF
>TRBJ2-3|NA|TRBV7-6|NA
TGTGCCAGCAGCTATCGGGGAAGAACTTACAGACCGGAGGAGTTGGCAGATACGCAGTATTTT
CASSYRGRTYRPEELADTQYF
>TRBJ1-2|NA|TRBV7-2|NA
TGTGCCAGCAGCCCCCCCAGGGCGGCTACACCCTATGGCTACACCTTC
CASSPPRAATPYGYTF
>TRBJ2-7|TRBD1|TRBV13|NA
TGTGCCAGCAGCTTACTTGGACAGGGGACCGAGCAGTACTTC
CASSLLGQGTEQYF
>TRBJ2-3|NA|TRBV5-1|once
TGCGCCAGCAGCTTACAGGGACCCACCCAGAGCACAGATACGCAGTATTTT
CASSLQGPTQSTDTQYF
>TRBJ2-3|TRBD1|TRBV6-4|NA
TGTGCCAGCAGTGCACAGGGGATGACAGATACGCAGTATTTT
CASSAQGMTDTQYF
>TRBJ1-6|TRBD1|TRBV6-1|few
TGTGCCAGCAGTGAAGGTCAGGGGGGAAATTCACCCCTCCACTTT
CASSEGQGGNSPLHF
>TRBJ2-5|NA|TRBV19|NA
TGTGCCAGTAGTTCGAGCCCTGAGACCCAGTACTTC
CASSSSPETQYF
>TRBJ2-1|NA|TRBV21-1|once
TGTGCCAGCAGCACACCCCGCCTGAAGCGGGGCTACAATGAGCAGTTCTTC
CASSTPRLKRGYNEQFF
>TRBJ1-1|TRBD1|TRBV6-5|NA
TGTGCCAGCAGTTTCGGGACAGGTTTTAGTGGTACTGAAGCTTTCTTT
CASSFGTGFSGTEAFF
>TRBJ1-6|TRBD1|TRBV5-1|NA
TGCGCCAGCAGCGACAGGGGTAATTCACCCCTCCACTTT
CASSDRGNSPLHF
>TRBJ1-2|NA|TRBV7-2|NA
TGTGCCAGCAGCCCAAAGTCCTCCAGGGACTATGGCTACACCTTC
CASSPKSSRDYGYTF
>TRBJ2-3|TRBD2|TRBV4-2|NA
TGTGCCAGCAGCCAAGTTATGACGGGGGAGGGAGATACGCAGTATTTT
CASSQVMTGEGDTQYF
>TRBJ1-4|TRBD1|TRBV6-5|NA
TGTGCCAGCAGTTACCTGGACAGGGGAATCAAGAAACTGTTTTTT
CASSYLDRGIKKLFF
>TRBJ2-1|NA|TRBV10-3|few
TGTGCCATCAGTGAAGAGCGGATCTCGTACAATGAGCAGTTCTTC
CAISEERISYNEQFF